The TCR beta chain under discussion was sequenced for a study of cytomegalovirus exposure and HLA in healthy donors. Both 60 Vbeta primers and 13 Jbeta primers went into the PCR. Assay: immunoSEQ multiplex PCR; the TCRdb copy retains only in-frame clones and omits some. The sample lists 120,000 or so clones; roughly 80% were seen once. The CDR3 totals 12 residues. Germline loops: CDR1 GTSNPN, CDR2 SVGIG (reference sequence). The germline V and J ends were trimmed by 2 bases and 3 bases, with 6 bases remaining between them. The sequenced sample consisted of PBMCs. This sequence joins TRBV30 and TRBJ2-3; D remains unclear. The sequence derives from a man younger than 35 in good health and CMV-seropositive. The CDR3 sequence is CAWSRSTDTQYF. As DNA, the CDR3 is TGTGCCTGGAGTCGTTCTACAGATACGCAGTATTTT.